These 27 T cell receptor beta chains were all obtained from the same sample, sequenced in a study of T cell responses to AZD1222 COVID-19 vaccine. The protocol was immunoSEQ multiplex PCR, while the TCRdb copy is restricted to in-frame clones and leaves out a portion. Among about 120,000 clones listed, just under 90% were seen once. Sequenced material: peripheral blood, taken on day 0 of AZD1222 vaccination. These receptors all stem from an adult in good health.

The CDR3 loop is CASSSWDRAAGYTF. In DNA, the CDR3 is TGTGCCAGCAGCTCCTGGGACAGGGCGGCTGGCTACACCTTC. V is TRBV7-9 and J is TRBJ1-2; the match to TRBD1 covers 9 bases. V trimming: 4 bases; J trimming: 7 bases; junction bases outside the gene matches: 7. There are 14 residues in the CDR3. Germline values: CDR1 SEHNR, CDR2 FQNEAQ (reference sequence).

This sequence joins TRBV5-1 and TRBJ2-5; D not resolved. There are 12 residues in the CDR3. Trimming stripped 4 bases from V and 1 base from J, with 5 bases between. CDR1 is SGHRS, CDR2 YFSETQ, per germline. CDR3 sequence (DNA): TGCGCCAGCAGCGCCTCCCAAGAGACCCAGTACTTC. This sequence encodes CASSASQETQYF.

This chain links TRBV4-3 with TRBJ2-6; 8 bases line up with TRBD2. Germline CDR1 and CDR2: LGHNA and YSLEER. The CDR3 contains 18 residues. V was pared by 0 bases and J by 3 bases, with 7 bases of the junction left unmatched. The CDR3 reads CASSQDHGGAGGANVLTF. Here the CDR3 DNA reads TGCGCCAGCAGCCAAGATCACGGGGGGGCCGGTGGGGCCAACGTCCTGACTTTC.

This clone was counted a few times. The chain employs TRBV30 and TRBJ2-5; perhaps TRBD2 as D (5 bases). The ends were cut back, 3 bases at V and 9 bases at J, with 17 bases in the middle. The CDR3 sequence is 13 residues long. Looked up from germline, CDR1 is GTSNPN and CDR2 is SVGIG (reference sequence). The CDR3 sequence: CAWSPDSSRAQYF. DNA of the CDR3: TGTGCCTGGAGCCCGGACTCTTCTAGGGCCCAGTACTTC.

This clone was recorded only once. The CDR3 protein is CASSHRTQGVWGGATYNEQFF. DNA of the CDR3: TGTGCCAGCAGCCATCGAACTCAGGGGGTCTGGGGCGGGGCTACCTACAATGAGCAGTTCTTC. The chain combines TRBV14 with TRBJ2-1; TRBD1 is a possible D gene (7 bases). V was clipped by 3 bases and J by 2 bases, with 29 bases between them. The CDR3 has 21 residues. The germline V gene encodes CDR1 SGHDN and CDR2 FVKESK. The full variable domain, with the rest looked up from reference TRBV14 and TRBJ2-1, is EAGVTQFPSHSVIEKGQTVTLRCDPISGHDNLYWYRRVMGKEIKFLLHFVKESKQDESGMPNNRFLAERTGGTYSTLKVQPAELEDSGVYFCASSHRTQGVWGGATYNEQFFGPGTRLTVL.

A single count supports this clone. This sequence joins TRBV5-4 and TRBJ2-1, with D possibly TRBD2 on 6 matching bases. This CDR3 is built from 17 residues. Germline CDR1 reads SGHNT; CDR2 reads YYREEE (reference sequence). Trimming stripped 1 base from V and 4 bases from J, with 18 bases between. The CDR3 DNA sequence: TGTGCCAGCAGCTTGTATCTAGGTGGGAGGTGGTACAATGAGCAGTTCTTC. Translating it yields CASSLYLGGRWYNEQFF. Looking up the rest from reference TRBV5-4 and TRBJ2-1 gives the full variable domain: ETGVTQSPTHLIKTRGQQVTLRCSSQSGHNTVSWYQQALGQGPQFIFQYYREEENGRGNFPPRFSGLQFPNYSSELNVNALELDDSALYLCASSLYLGGRWYNEQFFGPGTRLTVL.

The chain has TRBV28 and TRBJ2-1; 8 bases are a match to TRBD1. The J segment lost 7 bases and the V segment lost 2 bases, leaving 7 bases of the junction unmatched. Germline V CDR1 and CDR2: MDHEN, SYDVKM. The CDR3 totals 15 residues. CDR3 nucleotides: TGTGCCAGCAGTTTACCCTCCGACAGGGGTAATGAGCAGTTCTTC. It specifies CASSLPSDRGNEQFF.

The chain couples TRBV5-4 to TRBJ1-2, with D uncertain. Germline CDR1 is SGHNT and CDR2 is YYREEE (reference sequence). CDR3 size: 15 residues. Trimming took off 4 bases at V and 6 bases at J, with 19 bases between the two ends. The DNA for the CDR3 is TGTGCCAGCAGCCCCTCGATAGGGCTCCGGGATGGCTACACCTTC. Amino acids: CASSPSIGLRDGYTF.

The genes are TRBV3-1 (or the pseudogene TRBV3-2) and TRBJ1-3, with a possible D match to TRBD1 (6 bases). The CDR3 has 14 residues. Between the trimmed V and J ends, which lost 3 bases and 3 bases, there was a span of 9 bases. The germline gives CDR1 LGHDT, CDR2 YNNKEL (reference sequence). The CDR3 DNA is TGTGCCAGCAGCCAGGGGGGCCGTGGAAACACCATATATTTT. It encodes CASSQGGRGNTIYF.

The chain has TRBV19 and TRBJ2-5; 9 nucleotides agree with TRBD1. From germline, CDR1 is LNHDA and CDR2 SQIVND (reference sequence). J gave up 3 bases and V 5 bases, and 10 bases lay outside the gene matches. The CDR3 is 16 amino acids. The DNA for the CDR3 is TGTGCCAGTAGTGGAACGGGACAGGGTTCGAAAGAGACCCAGTACTTC. It is translated as CASSGTGQGSKETQYF.

This chain joins TRBV2 and TRBJ2-3; TRBD2 matches at 12 bases. The CDR3 is made up of 16 amino acids. V shed 7 bases, J shed 0 bases, and the junction held 5 bases outside the gene matches. CDR1 is SNHLY and CDR2 is FYNNEI in the germline V gene. Here the CDR3 reads CASKLLAGGSTDTQYF. CDR3 DNA: TGTGCCAGCAAACTACTAGCGGGAGGTAGCACAGATACGCAGTATTTT.

The sample holds one count of this clone. The rearrangement links TRBV19 to TRBJ2-7; the match to TRBD2 covers 7 bases. V was clipped by 3 bases and J by 5 bases; unmatched bases: 7. The CDR3 spans 14 residues. CDR1 is LNHDA, CDR2 SQIVND, per germline (reference sequence). The CDR3: CASSIGGRGHEQYF. The CDR3 DNA is TGTGCCAGTAGTATCGGCGGGAGAGGCCACGAGCAGTACTTC.

The chain has TRBV7-2 and TRBJ1-4; D remains unclear. Germline assignment: CDR1 SGHTA and CDR2 FQGNSA. The CDR3 extends over 14 amino acids. V was shortened by 1 base and J by 7 bases, with 10 bases between the two germline ends. CDR3 DNA sequence: TGTGCCAGCAGCTTAGTAGGGTTAGGTGAAAAACTGTTTTTT. Translating it yields CASSLVGLGEKLFF.

The chain combines TRBV13 with TRBJ2-2, with D possibly matching TRBD2 (5 bases). The CDR3 consists of 17 residues. CDR1 is PRHDT and CDR2 is FYEKMQ in the germline V gene (reference sequence). Trimming stripped 7 bases from V and 6 bases from J, with 24 bases between. As DNA, the CDR3 is TGTGCCAGCACTACCCAACGAAAGGCGGGCCATCCCGGGGAGCTGTTTTTT. Residues: CASTTQRKAGHPGELFF.

CDR3 DNA: TGTGCCAGCAGTTTACTTGGCACAGCAACTAATGAAAAACTGTTTTTT. Translating gives CASSLLGTATNEKLFF. The chain carries TRBV28 and TRBJ1-4, with unresolved D. The germline CDR1 and CDR2 sequences are MDHEN and SYDVKM. The ends were cut back, 2 bases at V and 0 bases at J, with 10 bases in the middle. The CDR3 spans 16 residues.

The chain has TRBV5-1 and TRBJ2-5; D is unresolved. Trimming left V 0 bases short and J 3 bases short, with 9 bases between. The CDR3 is 14 residues long. Germline-derived CDR1 and CDR2 are SGHRS and YFSETQ. CDR3 nucleotides: TGCGCCAGCAGCTTGGTTGGTTCGAAAGAGACCCAGTACTTC. This gives the protein CASSLVGSKETQYF.

CDR3 loop: CASSQQGAYTGELFF. The DNA for the CDR3 is TGTGCCAGCAGCCAACAGGGGGCTTACACCGGGGAGCTGTTTTTT. The chain combines TRBV14 with TRBJ2-2; 8 bases map to TRBD1. Germline assignment: CDR1 SGHDN and CDR2 FVKESK. This CDR3 is built from 15 residues. With 2 bases clipped from V and 3 bases from J, the junction kept 2 bases outside the gene matches.

This clone was seen more than once but under ten times. The chain carries TRBV21-1 and TRBJ2-7. TRBV21-1 is a recognized pseudogene. There are 16 residues in the CDR3. The chain's CDR3 is CASSALPGHPLYEQYF. CDR3 nucleotide sequence: TGTGCCAGCAGCGCACTACCAGGCCACCCCCTCTACGAGCAGTACTTC.

This chain connects TRBV6-2 or TRBV6-3 to TRBJ1-2; 7 bases are shared with TRBD1. Trimming removed 0 bases from V and 0 bases from J; junction bases left unmatched: 16. The germline V gene has CDR1 MNHEY and CDR2 SVGEGT. CDR3 length equals 20 residues. DNA for the CDR3: TGTGCCAGCAGTTACTCCAGCATAGGGGGCGAAAAGATCACTAACTATGGCTACACCTTC. Amino acids: CASSYSSIGGEKITNYGYTF.

The V call is TRBV7-2, the J call TRBJ1-3, with no clear D. The germline V and J ends were trimmed by 0 bases and 0 bases, with 9 bases remaining between them. Per the germline V gene, CDR1 is SGHTA and CDR2 is FQGNSA. This CDR3 comprises 16 residues. The CDR3 region has the DNA TGTGCCAGCAGCTTAGCGCGAACGACCTCTGGAAACACCATATATTTT. Translation: CASSLARTTSGNTIYF.

The chain uses TRBV27 and TRBJ1-2; 9 bases fit TRBD1. Germline lookup yields CDR1 MNHEY and CDR2 SMNVEV (reference sequence). Trimming cost V 4 bases and J 4 bases; bases outside gene matches: 4. The CDR3 sequence is 14 residues long. The CDR3: CASSWGQGGYGYTF. In DNA form, the CDR3 reads TGTGCCAGCAGTTGGGGACAGGGTGGCTATGGCTACACCTTC.

This clone was counted a single time. The gene calls are TRBV21-1 and TRBJ1-2. TRBV21-1 is a listed pseudogene. CDR3 length: 14 amino acids. CDR3 sequence: CASSKARGARGYTF. The CDR3 DNA follows: TGTGCCAGCAGCAAAGCGAGGGGGGCAAGGGGCTACACCTTC.

J is TRBJ2-7 and V is TRBV7-6; 7 nucleotides agree with TRBD1. CDR1 SGHVS and CDR2 FNYEAQ come from the germline V gene. The CDR3 is made up of 19 amino acids. Losses at the gene ends were 1 base for V and 3 bases for J; bases not matched to a gene: 18. The CDR3 nucleotides read TGTGCCAGCAGCTTAGGCTACAGGGGCCAAGCCATTACTCACTACGAGCAGTACTTC. Translation gives CASSLGYRGQAITHYEQYF.

This clone appeared a few times. The V and J genes are TRBV10-1 and TRBJ2-7, with 9 bases lining up with TRBD1. With 8 bases clipped from V and 5 bases from J, the junction kept 7 bases outside the gene matches. Per germline, CDR1 WNHNN and CDR2 SYGVQD (reference sequence). This CDR3 has 13 amino acids. The CDR3 DNA is TGCGCCAGCTCTATGGACAGGGGACACGAGCAGTACTTC. Its protein is CASSMDRGHEQYF.

The chain recombines TRBV10-3 with TRBJ2-7; the D gene is possibly TRBD1 (6 bases). The CDR3 has 15 amino acids. The V end lost 5 bases, the J end lost 5 bases, and 19 bases lay between the germline ends. Per germline, CDR1 ENHRY and CDR2 SYGVKD. CDR3 amino acids: CAISKSNRERNEQYF. In nucleotides, the CDR3 is TGTGCCATCAGTAAATCTAACAGGGAAAGGAACGAGCAGTACTTC.

The chain recombines TRBV28 with TRBJ1-2, with TRBD1 matching 7 bases. V was clipped by 8 bases and J by 3 bases; unmatched bases: 9. The CDR3 length is 14 residues. Per the germline V gene, CDR1 is MDHEN and CDR2 is SYDVKM. As DNA, the CDR3 is TGTGCCAGCGGATACACAGGGGACCACTATGGCTACACCTTC. It encodes CASGYTGDHYGYTF.

The chain carries TRBV13 and TRBJ1-2; weak D call: TRBD1 (6 bases). V shed 5 bases and J shed 8 bases, with 15 bases lying between them. This CDR3 contains 13 residues. CDR1 is PRHDT and CDR2 is FYEKMQ in the germline V gene (reference sequence). The CDR3 coding sequence is TGTGCCAGCAGCCAAACAGGGCCTCTGGGCTACACCTTC. Translation gives CASSQTGPLGYTF. The variable domain in full, completed from reference TRBV13 and TRBJ1-2, reads AAGVIQSPRHLIKEKRETATLKCYPIPRHDTVYWYQQGPGQDPQFLISFYEKMQSDKGSIPDRFSAQQFSDYHSELNMSSLELGDSALYFCASSQTGPLGYTFGSGTRLTVV.